The sequence of this TCR beta chain was determined in a study of blood T cell repertoires in COVID-19. Study as a whole: From T cells, B-cell-depleted T cells, or PBMCs came the material, which was cDNA or gDNA.

Germline values: CDR1 SGHRS, CDR2 YFSETQ. The CDR3 consists of 15 residues. Trimming removed 0 bases from V and 6 bases from J, with 15 bases in between. In the original workflow: Estimated nucleated cell counts came from reference gene primer amplification. The assay was immunoSEQ multiplex PCR, and TCRdb's table has in-frame clones only and misses some. For V, J and clone size, that table is used; D and trimming come from the DNA. The profile covers approximately 400,000 clones, with roughly 90% appearing a single time and more than 0.95% taken by the ten largest. Material: peripheral blood. This chain links TRBV5-1 with TRBJ1-2, with D perhaps matching TRBD1 (5 bases). The sequence came from a man aged 40-49 years with acute or convalescent COVID-19. The CDR3 protein is CASSLGPLEGDGYTF. CDR3 DNA sequence: TGCGCCAGCAGCTTGGGCCCCCTCGAAGGGGATGGCTACACCTTC.